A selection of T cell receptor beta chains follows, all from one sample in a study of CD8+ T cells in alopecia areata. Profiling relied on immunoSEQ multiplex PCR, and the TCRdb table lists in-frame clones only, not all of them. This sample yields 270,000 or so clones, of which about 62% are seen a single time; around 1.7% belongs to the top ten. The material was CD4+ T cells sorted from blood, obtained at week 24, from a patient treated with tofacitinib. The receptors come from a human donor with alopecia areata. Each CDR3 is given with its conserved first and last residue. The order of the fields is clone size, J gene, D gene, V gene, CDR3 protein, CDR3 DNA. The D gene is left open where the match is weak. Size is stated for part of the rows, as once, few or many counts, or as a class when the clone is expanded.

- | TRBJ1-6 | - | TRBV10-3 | CATAVREGDSPLHF | TGTGCCACCGCTGTCCGGGAAGGAGATTCACCCCTCCACTTT
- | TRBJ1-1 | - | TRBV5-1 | CASSFRGGSMNTEAFF | TGCGCCAGCAGCTTTCGGGGTGGGTCCATGAACACTGAAGCTTTCTTT
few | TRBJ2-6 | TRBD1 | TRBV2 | CASSLTGTGANVLTF | TGTGCCAGCAGTTTGACAGGGACTGGGGCCAACGTCCTGACTTTC
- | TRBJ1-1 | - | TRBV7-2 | CASSLDVQTEAFF | TGTGCCAGCAGCTTAGATGTGCAGACTGAAGCTTTCTTT
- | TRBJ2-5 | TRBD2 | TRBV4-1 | CASSLRVGAGGGSHQQTQYF | TGCGCCAGCAGCCTGCGAGTTGGAGCCGGGGGGGGCTCTCATCAACAGACCCAGTACTTC
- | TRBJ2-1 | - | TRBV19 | CASSTPQTGRNEQFF | TGTGCCAGTAGTACCCCTCAAACAGGGCGCAATGAGCAGTTCTTC
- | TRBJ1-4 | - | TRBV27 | CASAGRSNEKLFF | TGTGCCAGCGCGGGACGGAGTAATGAAAAACTGTTTTTT
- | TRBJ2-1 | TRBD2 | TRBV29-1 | CSVRGGEQFF | TGCAGCGTTCGGGGGGGTGAGCAGTTCTTC
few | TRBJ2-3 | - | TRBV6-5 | CASRSGADTQYF | TGTGCCAGCAGGTCAGGCGCAGATACGCAGTATTTT
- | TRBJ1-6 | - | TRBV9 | CASSVGTTDNSPLHF | TGTGCCAGCAGCGTTGGGACAACCGATAATTCACCCCTCCACTTT
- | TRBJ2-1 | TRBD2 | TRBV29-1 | CSESSGGSYNEQFF | TGCAGCGAGAGTAGCGGGGGGTCGTACAATGAGCAGTTCTTC
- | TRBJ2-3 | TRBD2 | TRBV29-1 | CSVGKLAGTTDTQYF | TGCAGCGTTGGGAAACTAGCGGGGACTACAGATACGCAGTATTTT
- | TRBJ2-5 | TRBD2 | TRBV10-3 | CAISALGLAGESQETQYF | TGTGCCATCAGTGCCCTAGGACTAGCGGGGGAGAGCCAAGAGACCCAGTACTTC
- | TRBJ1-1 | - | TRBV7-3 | CASSTQLNTEAFF | TGTGCCAGCAGCACTCAACTGAACACTGAAGCTTTCTTT
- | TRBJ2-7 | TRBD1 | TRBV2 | CASSHAGTGQGEQYF | TGTGCCAGCAGTCATGCCGGGACAGGGCAAGGCGAGCAGTACTTC
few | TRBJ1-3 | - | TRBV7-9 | CASSLAQRVSGNTIYF | TGTGCCAGCAGCTTAGCGCAGAGGGTCTCTGGAAACACCATATATTTT
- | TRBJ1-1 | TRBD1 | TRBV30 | CAWSDPDRGKAFF | TGTGCCTGGAGTGATCCGGACAGGGGGAAAGCTTTCTTT
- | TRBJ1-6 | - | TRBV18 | CASSPTADSPLHF | TGTGCCAGCTCCCCCACTGCGGATTCACCCCTCCACTTT
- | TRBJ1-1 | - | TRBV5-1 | CASRPRGTANTEAFF | TGCGCCAGCAGACCCCGCGGCACGGCGAACACTGAAGCTTTCTTT
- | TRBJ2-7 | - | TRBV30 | CAWSVQGYEQYF | TGTGCCTGGAGTGTACAGGGATACGAGCAGTACTTC
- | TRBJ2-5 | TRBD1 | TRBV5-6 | CASSLWGQGGLETQYF | TGTGCCAGCAGCTTGTGGGGACAGGGTGGACTGGAGACCCAGTACTTC
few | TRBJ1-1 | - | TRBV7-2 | CASSLRQDSNTEAFF | TGTGCCAGCAGCTTGAGACAGGACTCGAACACTGAAGCTTTCTTT
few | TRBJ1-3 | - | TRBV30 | CAWSDSGNTIYF | TGTGCCTGGAGTGACAGCGGCAACACCATATATTTT
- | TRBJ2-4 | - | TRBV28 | CASSSTLRAQAKNIQYF | TGTGCCAGCAGTTCCACCCTCAGGGCTCAAGCCAAAAACATTCAGTACTTC
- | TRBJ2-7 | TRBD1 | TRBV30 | CAWRSRGISYEQYF | TGTGCCTGGAGAAGCAGGGGGATTTCCTACGAGCAGTACTTC
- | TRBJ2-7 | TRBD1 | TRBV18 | CASSLGQGIYEQYF | TGTGCCAGCTCACTGGGACAGGGTATCTACGAGCAGTACTTC
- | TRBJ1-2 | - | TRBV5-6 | CASSEPGTNYGYTF | TGTGCCAGCAGCGAACCGGGAACTAACTATGGCTACACCTTC
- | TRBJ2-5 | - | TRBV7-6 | CASSLRSVAQETQYF | TGTGCCAGCAGCTTACGGTCTGTAGCCCAAGAGACCCAGTACTTC
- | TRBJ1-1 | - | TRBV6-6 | CASSYLGQTVVEAFF | TGTGCCAGCAGTTATTTGGGACAAACCGTTGTTGAAGCTTTCTTT
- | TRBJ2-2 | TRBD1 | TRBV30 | CAWGGQTGGWLFF | TGTGCCTGGGGCGGACAAACAGGGGGCTGGCTGTTTTTT
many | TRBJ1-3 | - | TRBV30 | CAWSVGGSSGNTIYF | TGTGCCTGGAGTGTCGGGGGAAGCTCTGGAAACACCATATATTTT
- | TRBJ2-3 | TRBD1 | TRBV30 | CAWSSGTGETDTQYF | TGTGCCTGGAGTAGTGGGACAGGAGAGACAGATACGCAGTATTTT
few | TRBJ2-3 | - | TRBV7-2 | CASSARLFTDTQYF | TGTGCCAGCAGCGCAAGACTATTCACAGATACGCAGTATTTT
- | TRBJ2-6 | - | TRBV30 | CAWERTSGANVLTF | TGTGCCTGGGAGAGAACCTCTGGGGCCAACGTCCTGACTTTC
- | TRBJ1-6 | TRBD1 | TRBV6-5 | CASSPGQGSNSPLHF | TGTGCCAGCAGCCCCGGACAGGGGTCCAATTCACCCCTCCACTTT
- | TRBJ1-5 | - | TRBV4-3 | CASSQVYNSGTPYSNQPQHF | TGCGCCAGCAGCCAAGTGTACAACAGTGGCACCCCTTATAGCAATCAGCCCCAGCATTTT
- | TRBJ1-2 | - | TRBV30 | CAGAPRLSYGYTF | TGTGCCGGCGCGCCCAGGCTCAGCTATGGCTACACCTTC
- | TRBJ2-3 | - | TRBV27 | CASRVRTGTQYF | TGTGCCAGCAGGGTTAGAACAGGGACGCAGTATTTT
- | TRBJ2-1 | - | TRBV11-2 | CASSPGRAVNEQFF | TGTGCCAGCAGTCCGGGACGGGCTGTCAATGAGCAGTTCTTC
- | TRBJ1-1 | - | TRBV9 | CASSPLGGQPREAFF | TGTGCCAGCAGCCCTCTCGGAGGACAGCCCCGTGAAGCTTTCTTT
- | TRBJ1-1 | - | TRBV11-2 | CASSLDPNTEAFF | TGTGCCAGCAGCTTAGACCCGAACACTGAAGCTTTCTTT
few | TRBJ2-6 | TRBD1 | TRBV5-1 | CASSLEPTGHSGANVLTF | TGCGCCAGCAGCTTAGAGCCGACAGGGCACTCTGGGGCCAACGTCCTGACTTTC